Following are 20 T cell receptor beta chains from one sample sequenced in a study of prognosis after radiotherapy for stage I lung cancer. Researchers used two-round multiplex PCR to amplify TCR beta CDR3 starting from genomic DNA. It was primers specific to each TRBV and TRBJ gene that first-round PCR used. TCRdb independently ran MiXCR on the multiplex PCR reads; one entry per CDR3 protein. The sample consists of 30,000 or so distinct CDR3 sequences, roughly two fifths of them appearing once. This specimen was PBMCs, taken before or after stereotactic body radiation therapy (not recorded which). All receptors derive from a donor of 50 years or more with non-small cell lung cancer.

As to this clonotype: This is likely an artifact of a read error, given a far larger clone one base away. The chain couples TRBV6-4 to TRBJ1-5, with D perhaps TRBD1 (5 bases). Germline V gene sequence: CDR1 MRHNA, CDR2 SNTAGT. Trimming left V 4 bases short and J 2 bases short, with 15 bases between. The CDR3 spans 16 residues. The CDR3 loop reads CASSGQQVRGNQPQHF. The CDR3 nucleotides read TGTGCCAGCAGTGGTCAACAGGTGCGGGGCAATCAGCCCCAGCATTTT.

This clonotype was found many times. The chain joins TRBV11-2 to TRBJ2-1, with D perhaps matching TRBD1 (6 bases). The CDR3 is 16 amino acids. V lost 0 bases and J lost 8, with 17 bases in between. Germline V gene sequence: CDR1 SGHAT, CDR2 FQNNGV. In nucleotides, the CDR3 is TGTGCCAGCAGCTTAGATAGTGGACAGAATACATATGAGCAGTTCTTC. Translation gives CASSLDSGQNTYEQFF.

Notes on this clonotype: This probably arose from a read error, given a far larger clone one base away. The chain is built from TRBV6-4 and TRBJ2-2; TRBD2 matches at 15 bases. CDR1 is MRHNA, CDR2 SNTAGT, per germline. CDR3 length: 17 amino acids. The CDR3 sequence: CVTTGLAGGWGTGELFF. In DNA form, the CDR3 reads TGTGTCACCACCGGACTAGCGGGAGGGTGGGGGACCGGGGAGCTGTTTTTT.

The chain joins TRBV6-4 to TRBJ2-3, with no clear D. With 5 bases removed from V and 4 bases from J, the gap between germline ends came to 13 bases. Germline CDR1 reads MRHNA; CDR2 reads SNTAGT. The CDR3 is 14 residues long. CDR3 in DNA: TGTGCCAGCAGTTACCTACTTGGTGCAGATACGCAGTATTTT. Protein sequence: CASSYLLGADTQYF.

In regard to this clonotype: This likely traces to a read error, being one base from a far larger clone. This rearrangement joins TRBV6-5 to TRBJ2-5; D might be TRBD1 (6 bases). There are 14 residues in the CDR3. Germline V lookup: CDR1 MNHEY, CDR2 SVGAGI. This chain's CDR3 is CASSSTGLLETRYF. The CDR3 DNA follows: TGTGCCAGCAGTTCGACAGGTTTGCTTGAGACCCGGTACTTC.

This clonotype was observed many times. The rearrangement joins TRBV3-1 to TRBJ2-3; TRBD2 matches 7 bases. Germline values: CDR1 LGHDT, CDR2 YNNKEL (reference sequence). The CDR3 runs to 13 residues. V was clipped by 4 bases and J by 8 bases; unmatched bases: 6. The CDR3 coding sequence is TGTGCCAGCAGCCCCCCTCCGGGAGGTACGCAGTATTTT. This translates into CASSPPPGGTQYF.

This clonotype was recorded at least ten times. This chain connects TRBV6-1 to TRBJ1-1, with D unclear. The CDR3 consists of 14 residues. Trimming removed 7 bases at V and 1 base at J, with 13 bases between. Germline CDR1 MNHNS, CDR2 SASEGT. In nucleotides, the CDR3 is TGTGCCAGCAAAGAAGGCTCCTGGAACACTGAAGCTTTCTTT. Amino acid sequence: CASKEGSWNTEAFF.

For this clonotype: The junction shows a germline mismatch at one end, possibly a read error. The genes are TRBV3-1 and TRBJ2-7; TRBD2 is a possible D gene (5 bases). Germline assignment: CDR1 LGHDT and CDR2 YNNKEL (reference sequence). The CDR3 runs 12 residues. Written as DNA, the CDR3 is TGTGTCAGCAGCCAAGCGGTAGGCGGGCAGTACTTC. This sequence encodes CVSSQAVGGQYF.

In this sample, this clonotype is medium-sized. The CDR3 loop is CAWSPTVSGNTIYF. The CDR3 bases are TGTGCCTGGAGTCCTACTGTCTCTGGAAACACCATATATTTT. V is TRBV30 and J is TRBJ1-3, with no clear D. Germline CDR1 reads GTSNPN; CDR2 reads SVGIG (reference sequence). This CDR3 has 14 amino acids. The ends were cut back, 2 bases at V and 0 bases at J, with 8 bases in the middle.

The J gene is TRBJ1-4, the V gene TRBV19; no definite D call. In germline, CDR1 is LNHDA, CDR2 SQIVND (reference sequence). This CDR3 spans 14 amino acids. The ends were cut back, 5 bases at V and 3 bases at J, with 10 bases in the middle. CDR3 sequence: CASSRRVPNEKLFF. The CDR3 DNA is TGTGCCAGTAGTCGGAGGGTGCCTAATGAAAAACTGTTTTTT.

Comment on this clonotype: Germline and junction disagree at one end, which may indicate a read error. This chain joins TRBV7-7 and TRBJ2-5, with D perhaps TRBD1 (5 bases). The CDR3 contains 18 residues. Germline values: CDR1 SSHAT, CDR2 FNYEAQ (reference sequence). The CDR3 is CASSLSPQGLGSQETQYF. CDR3 sequence (DNA): TGTGCTAGCAGCTTATCCCCTCAGGGCTTGGGCTCTCAAGAGACCCAGTACTTC.

The V call is TRBV2, the J call TRBJ1-2; tentative D call: TRBD1 (6 bases). Deletions cut 5 bases from V and 8 bases from J, with 21 bases between. The germline V gene has CDR1 SNHLY and CDR2 FYNNEI. The CDR3 is made up of 15 amino acids. The CDR3 sequence: CASSRDMGEEDGYTF. Written as DNA, the CDR3 is TGTGCCAGCAGTCGGGACATGGGCGAGGAGGACGGCTACACCTTC.

In this sample, this clonotype turned up a few times. The chain links TRBV6-1 to TRBJ1-5; D possibly corresponds to TRBD1 (6 bases). CDR3 length equals 14 residues. Germline CDR1 MNHNS, CDR2 SASEGT. The V end lost 8 bases, the J end lost 2 bases, and 13 bases lay between the germline ends. The CDR3 region is CASQDRAGNQPQHF. The CDR3 bases are TGTGCCAGCCAGGACAGAGCGGGCAATCAGCCCCAGCATTTT.

This clonotype was detected many times. The gene calls are TRBV2 and TRBJ2-7; D not certain. CDR3 length: 11 amino acids. Germline V gene sequence: CDR1 SNHLY, CDR2 FYNNEI. V lost 5 bases to trimming and J lost 2 bases, with 4 bases between them. CDR3 DNA: TGTGCCAGCAGTAACACCTACGAGCAGTACTTC. Amino acid sequence: CASSNTYEQYF.

Comments on this clonotype: This sequence is one base from a far larger clone and is likely a read error. V is TRBV6-2 or TRBV6-3 and J is TRBJ1-1; D possibly corresponds to TRBD1 (5 bases). Trimming left V 8 bases short and J 4 bases short, with 17 bases between. Germline V gene data show CDR1 as MNHEY and CDR2 as SVGEGT. The CDR3 covers 14 residues. The CDR3 DNA reads as TGTGCCAGCCATTTATCACAGGTAGGCACTGAAGCTTTCTTT. It translates to CASHLSQVGTEAFF.

J is TRBJ2-1 and V is TRBV5-1, with 11 bases matching TRBD2. Trimming cost V 4 bases and J 0 bases; bases outside gene matches: 15. Per the germline V gene, CDR1 is SGHRS and CDR2 is YFSETQ. CDR3 size: 20 residues. In nucleotides, the CDR3 is TGCGCCAGCAGCCCACCATCCGGGACTAGCGGTTCGAACTCCTACAATGAGCAGTTCTTC. Protein product: CASSPPSGTSGSNSYNEQFF.

Ten or more counts support this clonotype. The chain couples TRBV10-3 to TRBJ2-5; 9 bases line up with TRBD2. CDR1 is ENHRY and CDR2 is SYGVKD in the germline V gene. CDR3 length: 15 amino acids. Trimming took 11 bases from V and 2 from J; bases not matched to a gene: 12. The CDR3 region is CAARMGAGGQETQYF. DNA of the CDR3: TGTGCCGCGCGGATGGGAGCGGGGGGTCAAGAGACCCAGTACTTC.

Ten or more counts support this clonotype. The chain uses TRBV28 and TRBJ2-7; 9 bases align to TRBD2. This CDR3 comprises 16 residues. Losses at the gene ends were 6 bases for V and 2 bases for J; bases not matched to a gene: 11. Germline assignment: CDR1 MDHEN and CDR2 SYDVKM. The CDR3 region has the DNA TGTGCCAGCAGCTCTACCGGGACTAGCAGAACCTACGAGCAGTACTTC. This encodes CASSSTGTSRTYEQYF.

This clonotype was found many times. V is TRBV3-1 and J is TRBJ2-3; D not certain. V was cut by 0 bases and J by 8 bases, with 9 bases left in between. CDR1 LGHDT and CDR2 YNNKEL come from the germline V gene (reference sequence). The CDR3 has 13 amino acids. The CDR3 loop reads CASSQDPISTQYF. As DNA, the CDR3 is TGTGCCAGCAGCCAAGACCCTATCTCTACGCAGTATTTT.

The genes are TRBV15 and TRBJ2-1, with 12 bases that match TRBD1. The germline gives CDR1 LNHNV, CDR2 YYDKDF (reference sequence). The CDR3 is 18 residues long. The ends lost 0 bases at V and 7 bases at J; junction bases unmatched: 10. CDR3 residues: CATSRDPPGQGARNEQFF. CDR3 DNA: TGTGCCACCAGCAGAGATCCCCCGGGACAGGGGGCAAGGAATGAGCAGTTCTTC.